Presented here are 9 T cell receptor beta chains from one specimen sequenced in a study of cytomegalovirus exposure and HLA in healthy donors. The assay was immunoSEQ multiplex PCR, and TCRdb's table has in-frame clones only and misses some. The sample carries some 98,000 clones, more than 85% recorded once. Sequences were obtained from PBMCs. The receptors derive from a man between 18 and 35 years old in good health and CMV-seropositive.

The chain employs TRBV7-2 and TRBJ2-3; D unclear. V lost 1 base to trimming and J lost 0 bases, with 8 bases between them. The CDR3 length is 15 residues. Germline lookup yields CDR1 SGHTA and CDR2 FQGNSA. The CDR3 spells CASSLVSGSTDTQYF. The CDR3 coding sequence is TGTGCCAGCAGCTTAGTCTCCGGGAGCACAGATACGCAGTATTTT.

The genes are TRBV19 and TRBJ2-7; no definite D call. From germline, CDR1 is LNHDA and CDR2 SQIVND (reference sequence). The V gene lost 7 bases and the J gene lost 1 base, with 11 bases spanning the gap. The CDR3 loop spans 13 amino acids. CDR3 residues: CASNDGPSYEQYF. The CDR3 nucleotides read TGTGCCAGTAATGATGGGCCGTCCTACGAGCAGTACTTC. The variable domain in full, with the rest retrieved from reference TRBV19 and TRBJ2-7, is DGGITQSPKYLFRKEGQNVTLSCEQNLNHDAMYWYRQDPGQGLRLIYYSQIVNDFQKGDIAEGYSVSREKKESFPLTVTSAQKNPTAFYLCASNDGPSYEQYFGPGTRLTVT.

This sequence joins TRBV19 and TRBJ2-3; 13 nucleotides match TRBD2. CDR3 length equals 15 residues. Losses at the gene ends were 5 bases for V and 3 bases for J; bases not matched to a gene: 2. Germline V gene data show CDR1 as LNHDA and CDR2 as SQIVND (reference sequence). CDR3 in amino acids: CASSSGLAGTDTQYF. CDR3 nucleotide sequence: TGTGCCAGTAGTTCGGGACTAGCGGGAACAGATACGCAGTATTTT. Using reference TRBV19 and TRBJ2-3 for the parts outside the CDR3, the full variable domain is DGGITQSPKYLFRKEGQNVTLSCEQNLNHDAMYWYRQDPGQGLRLIYYSQIVNDFQKGDIAEGYSVSREKKESFPLTVTSAQKNPTAFYLCASSSGLAGTDTQYFGPGTRLTVL.

The rearrangement links TRBV5-1 to TRBJ1-1, with D tentatively TRBD1 (5 bases). Germline assignment: CDR1 SGHRS and CDR2 YFSETQ. The CDR3 runs to 15 residues. Between the trimmed V and J ends, which lost 3 bases and 3 bases, there was a span of 15 bases. For the CDR3, the DNA is TGCGCCAGCAGCTCTCAACCGGGGGGGGACACTGAAGCTTTCTTT. Its protein is CASSSQPGGDTEAFF. Filled out from reference TRBV5-1 and TRBJ1-1, the complete variable domain reads KAGVTQTPRYLIKTRGQQVTLSCSPISGHRSVSWYQQTPGQGLQFLFEYFSETQRNKGNFPGRFSGRQFSNSRSEMNVSTLELGDSALYLCASSSQPGGDTEAFFGQGTRLTVV.

The CDR3, as DNA: TGTGCCAGCAGCATCGGGACAGGGGTATTTTCTGGAAACACCATATATTTT. Its protein is CASSIGTGVFSGNTIYF. The chain recombines TRBV9 with TRBJ1-3; 10 positions agree with TRBD1. CDR3 length: 17 amino acids. Per germline, CDR1 SGDLS and CDR2 YYNGEE. Trimming took 4 bases from V and 1 from J; bases not matched to a gene: 8.

The chain combines TRBV7-9 with TRBJ2-7; D gene uncertain. This CDR3 has 12 amino acids. V lost 5 bases, J lost 1 base, and 6 bases lay in between. Germline CDR1 and CDR2: SEHNR and FQNEAQ (reference sequence). The CDR3 nucleotides are TGTGCCAGCAGCCCCGAGTCCTACGAGCAGTACTTC. Translation: CASSPESYEQYF.

The chain employs TRBV7-8 and TRBJ2-1; 12 bases align to TRBD2. Germline V CDR1 and CDR2: SGHVS, FQNEAQ. V lost 1 base, J lost 4 bases, and 2 bases stayed unmatched. The CDR3 spans 16 residues. Written as DNA, the CDR3 is TGTGCCAGCAGCTTAGAAGGACTAGCGGGATACAATGAGCAGTTCTTC. Its translation: CASSLEGLAGYNEQFF.

The chain recombines TRBV18 with TRBJ2-1; 8 nucleotides agree with TRBD1. The V gene end was trimmed by 3 bases and the J gene end by 8 bases; junction bases not matched to a gene: 12. CDR1 is KGHSH and CDR2 is LQKENI in the germline V gene. CDR3 size: 16 residues. DNA for the CDR3: TGTGCCAGCTCACCTGTTACAGGGGGGATTGTCGATGAGCAGTTCTTC. Protein: CASSPVTGGIVDEQFF. Drawing the rest from reference TRBV18 and TRBJ2-1, the complete variable domain is NAGVMQNPRHLVRRRGQEARLRCSPMKGHSHVYWYRQLPEEGLKFMVYLQKENIIDESGMPKERFSAEFPKEGPSILRIQQVVRGDSAAYFCASSPVTGGIVDEQFFGPGTRLTVL.

The chain has TRBV18 and TRBJ2-6, with D possibly being TRBD1 (5 bases). From germline, CDR1 is KGHSH and CDR2 LQKENI. Trimming left V 5 bases short and J 0 bases short, with 14 bases between. This CDR3 spans 17 amino acids. As DNA, the CDR3 is TGTGCCAGCTCAGTACAGGAACTAAGCTCTGGGGCCAACGTCCTGACTTTC. Encoded protein: CASSVQELSSGANVLTF.